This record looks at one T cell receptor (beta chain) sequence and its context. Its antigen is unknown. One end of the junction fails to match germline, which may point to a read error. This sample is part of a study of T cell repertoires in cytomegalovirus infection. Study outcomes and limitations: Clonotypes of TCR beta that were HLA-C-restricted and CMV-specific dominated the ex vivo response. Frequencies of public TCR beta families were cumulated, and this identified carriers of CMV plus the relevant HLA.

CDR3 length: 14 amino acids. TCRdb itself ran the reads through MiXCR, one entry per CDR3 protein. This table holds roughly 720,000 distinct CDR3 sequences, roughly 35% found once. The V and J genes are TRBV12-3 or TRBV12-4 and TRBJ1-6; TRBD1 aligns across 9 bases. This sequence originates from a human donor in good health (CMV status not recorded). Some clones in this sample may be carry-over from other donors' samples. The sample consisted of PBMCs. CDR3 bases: TGTGCCAGCAGGTGGACAGGGGATAATTCACCCCTCCAATTT. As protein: CASRWTGDNSPLQF.